Listed below are T cell receptor beta chains from one sample, sequenced in a study of shared clonotypes between healthy human individuals. The assay was immunoSEQ multiplex PCR, and TCRdb's table has in-frame clones only and misses some. The sample holds approximately 2,200,000 clones, approximately 94% seen once. The sample was naive CD8+ T cells from PBMCs. The source of these receptors is a man between 18 and 29 years old in good health. Some clones in this sample may be carry-over from other donors' samples. Each CDR3 is given with its conserved first and last residue. The D gene is left open where the match is weak. Clone size appears in some rows only: once, few, many, or a class for an expanded clone.

d_call	v_call	clone_size	j_call	cdr3_aa	cdr3_nt
.	TRBV6-5	.	TRBJ2-1	CASSYAMFEQFF	TGTGCCAGCAGTTACGCTATGTTTGAGCAGTTCTTC
.	TRBV7-9	.	TRBJ2-2	CASSPMRWPGELFF	TGTGCCAGCAGCCCGATGAGGTGGCCCGGGGAGCTGTTTTTT
.	TRBV5-1	.	TRBJ2-7	CASSSQGGEQYF	TGCGCCAGCAGCTCCCAGGGGGGCGAGCAGTACTTC
TRBD1	TRBV27	.	TRBJ2-3	CASFAGGSTDTQYF	TGTGCCAGTTTTGCAGGGGGCAGCACAGATACGCAGTATTTT
TRBD1	TRBV7-9	.	TRBJ2-1	CASSFGQAYNEQFF	TGTGCCAGCAGCTTCGGACAGGCCTACAATGAGCAGTTCTTC
TRBD2	TRBV7-2	.	TRBJ2-1	CASSFAPGLAGGLEQFF	TGTGCCAGCAGCTTCGCCCCGGGACTAGCGGGAGGGCTTGAGCAGTTCTTC
TRBD1	TRBV28	.	TRBJ2-7	CASSPTGSSYEQYF	TGTGCCAGCAGCCCGACAGGGAGCTCCTACGAGCAGTACTTC
.	TRBV7-6	.	TRBJ2-7	CASSFTAAREQYF	TGTGCCAGCAGCTTTACGGCCGCGCGGGAGCAGTACTTC
.	TRBV6-6	.	TRBJ2-3	CASSLLSTDTQYF	TGTGCCAGCAGCTTACTCTCCACAGATACGCAGTATTTT
.	TRBV7-9	.	TRBJ2-7	CASSLGETDFYEQYF	TGTGCCAGCAGCTTAGGAGAGACGGATTTCTACGAGCAGTACTTC
TRBD2	TRBV10-1	.	TRBJ2-1	CASSRVPGGYNEQFF	TGCGCCAGCAGCCGCGTCCCGGGAGGTTACAATGAGCAGTTCTTC
TRBD1	TRBV4-3	.	TRBJ1-1	CASSHRKGQAEAFF	TGCGCCAGCAGCCACAGAAAAGGACAGGCTGAAGCTTTCTTT
.	TRBV7-9	.	TRBJ1-2	CASSSYGWGRPIGGYTF	TGTGCCAGCAGCTCATACGGCTGGGGGCGCCCTATCGGTGGCTACACCTTC
.	TRBV7-9	.	TRBJ2-5	CASSSEQETQYF	TGTGCCAGCAGCTCAGAACAAGAGACCCAGTACTTC
.	TRBV5-3	.	TRBJ2-7	CASSILRHHYEQYF	TGTGCCAGCTCGATCCTCCGACATCACTACGAGCAGTACTTC
TRBD2	TRBV6-5	once	TRBJ2-7	CASSYGLAGVYEQYF	TGTGCCAGCAGTTACGGACTAGCGGGAGTATACGAGCAGTACTTC
.	TRBV5-1	few	TRBJ1-2	CASSLGQFYGYTF	TGCGCCAGCAGCTTGGGGCAGTTCTATGGCTACACCTTC
.	TRBV7-6	once	TRBJ2-1	CASSLAGEDNEQFF	TGTGCCAGCAGCTTAGCGGGAGAGGACAATGAGCAGTTCTTC